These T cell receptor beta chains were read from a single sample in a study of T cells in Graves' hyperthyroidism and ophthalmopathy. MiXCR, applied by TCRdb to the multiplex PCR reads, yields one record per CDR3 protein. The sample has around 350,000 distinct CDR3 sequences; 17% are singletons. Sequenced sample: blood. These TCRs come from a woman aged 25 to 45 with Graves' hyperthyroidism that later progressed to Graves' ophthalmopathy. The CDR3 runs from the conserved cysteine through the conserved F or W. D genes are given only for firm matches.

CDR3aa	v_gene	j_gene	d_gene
CSVDIAKDDYGYTF	TRBV29-1	TRBJ1-2	.
CASSSQGPSYEQYF	TRBV28	TRBJ2-7	.
CASSIDRGRYRGYGTGELFF	TRBV19	TRBJ2-2	TRBD1
CASSQSSRSGANVLTF	TRBV4-1	TRBJ2-6	.
CASSIPGLLYNEQFF	TRBV19	TRBJ2-1	TRBD2
CASSEDWSGNTIYF	TRBV6-1	TRBJ1-3	.
CASSDFRVSDQPQHF	TRBV2	TRBJ1-5	.
CAWNKQTGRNNEKLFF	TRBV30	TRBJ1-4	.
CASSRTGGSTIYF	TRBV5-1	TRBJ1-3	TRBD1
CASSEDGLPTTDTQYF	TRBV19	TRBJ2-3	.
CAPPGGLYGYTF	TRBV6-1	TRBJ1-2	.